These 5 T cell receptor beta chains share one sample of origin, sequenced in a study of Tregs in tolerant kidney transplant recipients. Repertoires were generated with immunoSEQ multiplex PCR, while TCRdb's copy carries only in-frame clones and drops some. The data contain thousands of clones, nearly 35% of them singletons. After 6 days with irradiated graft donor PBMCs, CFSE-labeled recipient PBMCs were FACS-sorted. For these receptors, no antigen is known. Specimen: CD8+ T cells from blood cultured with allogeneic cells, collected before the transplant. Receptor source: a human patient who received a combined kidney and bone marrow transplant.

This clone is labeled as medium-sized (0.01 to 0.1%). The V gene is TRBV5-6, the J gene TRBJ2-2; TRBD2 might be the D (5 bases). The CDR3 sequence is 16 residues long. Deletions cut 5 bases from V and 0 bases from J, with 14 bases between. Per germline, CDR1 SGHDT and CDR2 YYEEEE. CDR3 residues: CASSSTSGTNTGELFF. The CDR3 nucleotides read TGTGCCAGCAGTTCAACATCCGGGACGAACACCGGGGAGCTGTTTTTT.

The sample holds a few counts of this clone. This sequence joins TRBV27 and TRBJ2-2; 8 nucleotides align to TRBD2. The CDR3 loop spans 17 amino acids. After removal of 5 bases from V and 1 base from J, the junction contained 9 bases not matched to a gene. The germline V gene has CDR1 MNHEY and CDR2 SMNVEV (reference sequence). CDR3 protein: CASSPLGAGENTGELFF. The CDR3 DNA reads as TGTGCCAGCAGTCCCCTGGGAGCGGGGGAGAACACCGGGGAGCTGTTTTTT.

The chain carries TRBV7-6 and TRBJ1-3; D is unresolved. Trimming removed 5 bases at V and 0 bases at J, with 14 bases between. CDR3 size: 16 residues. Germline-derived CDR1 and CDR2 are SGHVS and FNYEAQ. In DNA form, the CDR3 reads TGTGCCAGCAGCCCTACCGTGGGCGACTCTGGAAACACCATATATTTT. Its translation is CASSPTVGDSGNTIYF.

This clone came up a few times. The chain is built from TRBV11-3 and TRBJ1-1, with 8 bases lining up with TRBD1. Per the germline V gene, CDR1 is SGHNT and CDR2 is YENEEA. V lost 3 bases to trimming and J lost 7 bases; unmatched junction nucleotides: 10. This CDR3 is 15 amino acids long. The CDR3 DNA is TGTGCCAGCAGCTTGAGACCTATAGGACAGGGTGAAGCTTTCTTT. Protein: CASSLRPIGQGEAFF.

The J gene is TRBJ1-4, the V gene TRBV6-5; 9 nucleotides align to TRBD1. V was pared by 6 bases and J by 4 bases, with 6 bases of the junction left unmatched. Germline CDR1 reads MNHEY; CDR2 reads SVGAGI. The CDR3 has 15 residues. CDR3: CASSSKTGGNEKLFF. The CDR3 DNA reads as TGTGCCAGCAGCTCCAAGACAGGGGGTAATGAAAAACTGTTTTTT.